The source of this T cell receptor beta chain is a study of blood T cell repertoires in COVID-19. Assay used: immunoSEQ multiplex PCR; TCRdb lists only in-frame clones, some missing. The table lists about 300,000 clones, 90% of them singletons. The CDR3 is made up of 13 amino acids. In germline, CDR1 is LNHDA, CDR2 SQIVND (reference sequence). V dropped 8 bases and J dropped 4 bases, with 14 bases sitting between them. This receptor was taken from a woman younger than 30 with acute COVID-19. The chain has TRBV19 and TRBJ1-1, with D perhaps matching TRBD1 (6 bases). The sample consisted of PBMCs or T cells enriched from blood (not recorded which). DNA of the CDR3: TGTGCCAGTTCACAGGGAGTGGGCACTGAAGCTTTCTTT. Translating it yields CASSQGVGTEAFF. The whole variable domain, remainder taken from reference TRBV19 and TRBJ1-1, is DGGITQSPKYLFRKEGQNVTLSCEQNLNHDAMYWYRQDPGQGLRLIYYSQIVNDFQKGDIAEGYSVSREKKESFPLTVTSAQKNPTAFYLCASSQGVGTEAFFGQGTRLTVV.